The 14 T cell receptor beta chains presented below share a single source sample, sequenced in a study of identifying expanded T cells in peripheral blood. Produced via immunoSEQ multiplex PCR; TCRdb's table is partial and in-frame only. The sample gives 91,000 or so clones, roughly 90% of which show up once; approximately 3.9% is in the top ten. Sample: blood. These receptors were obtained from a person between 18 and 75 years old in good health.

The V gene is TRBV5-1, the J gene TRBJ2-7; tentative D call: TRBD1 (5 bases). This CDR3 contains 11 residues. V lost 6 bases to trimming and J lost 3 bases, with 7 bases between them. Germline values: CDR1 SGHRS, CDR2 YFSETQ. CDR3 region: CASTQGYEQYF. CDR3 coding DNA: TGCGCCAGCACTCAGGGCTACGAGCAGTACTTC.

The chain has TRBV5-1 and TRBJ2-7; D is uncertain. The CDR3 length is 14 residues. CDR1 and CDR2 from the germline V gene are SGHRS and YFSETQ. Trimming removed 0 bases at V and 2 bases at J, with 9 bases between. CDR3 region: CASSLEAPAYEQYF. The CDR3 nucleotides are TGCGCCAGCAGCTTGGAGGCCCCTGCCTACGAGCAGTACTTC.

The count of this clone is one. The V and J genes are TRBV7-2 and TRBJ2-5, with 7 nucleotides matching TRBD2. J gave up 11 bases and V 5 bases, and 8 bases lay outside the gene matches. The CDR3 runs 12 residues. Germline V gene lookup returns CDR1 SGHTA and CDR2 FQGNSA. CDR3 in amino acids: CASSQLAREQYF. In nucleotides, the CDR3 is TGTGCCAGCAGCCAACTAGCGAGGGAGCAGTACTTC.

This chain uses TRBV29-1 with TRBJ1-2; maybe TRBD1 (5 bases). With 6 bases removed from V and 1 base from J, the gap between germline ends came to 18 bases. From germline, CDR1 is SQVTM and CDR2 ANQGSEA. This CDR3 spans 15 amino acids. The chain's CDR3 is CSVGPFGGGNYGYTF. CDR3 DNA sequence: TGCAGCGTGGGTCCGTTTGGGGGAGGTAACTATGGCTACACCTTC.

The V gene is TRBV6-5, the J gene TRBJ2-7; 7 positions agree with TRBD2. After removal of 5 bases from V and 5 bases from J, the junction contained 9 bases not matched to a gene. The CDR3 has 14 amino acids. Germline-derived CDR1 and CDR2 are MNHEY and SVGAGI. Written as DNA, the CDR3 is TGTGCCAGCAGTCCGAGACTAGCAAGGAACGAGCAGTACTTC. Translating gives CASSPRLARNEQYF.

The rearrangement joins TRBV28 to TRBJ2-7; 8 positions agree with TRBD1. Germline CDR1 MDHEN, CDR2 SYDVKM. The V gene end was trimmed by 4 bases and the J gene end by 5 bases; junction bases not matched to a gene: 7. This CDR3 is built from 14 residues. This CDR3 is CASSSTGEVDEQYF. In nucleotides, the CDR3 is TGTGCCAGCAGTTCGACAGGGGAGGTCGACGAGCAGTACTTC.

The V call is TRBV6-5, the J call TRBJ1-5; D is possibly TRBD1 (5 bases). The germline V gene has CDR1 MNHEY and CDR2 SVGAGI. This CDR3 comprises 15 residues. Trimming shortened V by 0 bases and J by 7 bases, and 13 bases separated the two germline ends. The CDR3 DNA reads TGTGCCAGCAGTTACTCCAGGGCGCTTTGGCAGCCCCAGCATTTT. Protein sequence: CASSYSRALWQPQHF.

V gene TRBV6-5 combines with J gene TRBJ2-7; no clear D gene. The CDR3 consists of 11 residues. CDR1 MNHEY and CDR2 SVGAGI come from the germline V gene. Trimming cost V 2 bases and J 4 bases, with 3 bases left between them. CDR3 sequence reads: CASSYLYEQYF. Here the CDR3 DNA reads TGTGCCAGCAGTTACCTGTACGAGCAGTACTTC.

This chain links TRBV27 with TRBJ2-1, with 8 bases aligning to TRBD2. V shed 2 bases and J 4 bases; nucleotides not matched to a gene: 7. This CDR3 is 16 amino acids long. Germline CDR1 reads MNHEY; CDR2 reads SMNVEV (reference sequence). The CDR3 protein is CASSLMASGFYNEQFF. Written as DNA, the CDR3 is TGTGCCAGCAGTTTAATGGCTAGCGGGTTTTACAATGAGCAGTTCTTC.

V and J are TRBV30 and TRBJ2-7; the match to TRBD2 covers 8 bases. CDR3 size: 14 residues. The V gene's germline CDR1 is GTSNPN and CDR2 SVGIG (reference sequence). V shed 2 bases, J shed 3 bases, and the junction held 6 bases outside the gene matches. Written as DNA, the CDR3 is TGTGCCTGGAGTATAGGTGCGGGAGGCTACGAGCAGTACTTC. It encodes CAWSIGAGGYEQYF. The variable domain in full, with the rest retrieved from reference TRBV30 and TRBJ2-7, is SQTIHQWPATLVQPVGSPLSLECTVEGTSNPNLYWYRQAAGRGLQLLFYSVGIGQISSEVPQNLSASRPQDRQFILSSKKLLLSDSGFYLCAWSIGAGGYEQYFGPGTRLTVT.

The chain is built from TRBV15 and TRBJ1-2; 9 bases match TRBD1. This CDR3 contains 13 residues. V trimming: 5 bases; J trimming: 7 bases; junction bases outside the gene matches: 5. Germline-derived CDR1 and CDR2 are LNHNV and YYDKDF (reference sequence). CDR3 region: CATSPWDRAGYTF. CDR3 bases: TGTGCCACCAGCCCTTGGGACAGGGCTGGCTACACCTTC.

The V and J genes are TRBV28 and TRBJ2-3; TRBD1 or TRBD2 may be the D gene (7 bases each). This CDR3 region has 16 residues. Germline V gene data show CDR1 as MDHEN and CDR2 as SYDVKM. V lost 5 bases and J 2 bases, leaving 17 bases between the germline ends. CDR3 residues: CASSGEGTAFTDTQYF. Here the CDR3 DNA reads TGTGCCAGCAGTGGGGAGGGGACAGCTTTCACAGATACGCAGTATTTT.

The chain carries TRBV2 and TRBJ2-7; D call uncertain. V gave up 7 bases and J gave up 5 bases, with 9 bases separating them. Per the germline V gene, CDR1 is SNHLY and CDR2 is FYNNEI. This CDR3 has 11 residues. CDR3 DNA sequence: TGTGCCAGCACTGACCGGGACGAGCAGTACTTC. Its protein product is CASTDRDEQYF. The full variable domain, its missing parts supplied by reference TRBV2 and TRBJ2-7, is EPEVTQTPSHQVTQMGQEVILRCVPISNHLYFYWYRQILGQKVEFLVSFYNNEISEKSEIFDDQFSVERPDGSNFTLKIRSTKLEDSAMYFCASTDRDEQYFGPGTRLTVT.

The chain links TRBV9 to TRBJ2-7; perhaps D is TRBD1 or TRBD2 (5 bases each). Trimming pared 3 bases from V and 2 bases from J, leaving 15 bases between. CDR1 is SGDLS, CDR2 YYNGEE, per germline. There are 15 residues in the CDR3. The DNA for the CDR3 is TGTGCCAGCAGCGACACCGGGACGGATCCCTACGAGCAGTACTTC. Translating gives CASSDTGTDPYEQYF. The variable domain in full, completed from reference TRBV9 and TRBJ2-7, reads DSGVTQTPKHLITATGQRVTLRCSPRSGDLSVYWYQQSLDQGLQFLIQYYNGEERAKGNILERFSAQQFPDLHSELNLSSLELGDSALYFCASSDTGTDPYEQYFGPGTRLTVT.